This T cell receptor (beta chain) was captured in a study of CD8 T cells in Susac syndrome. Overall study findings and caveats: A relatively small number of individuals underwent TCR sequencing and HLA analysis.

Random hexamers were used to reverse transcribe the RNA input (about 0.45 to 1 ug). In TCRdb, the immunoSEQ multiplex PCR reads were re-called with MiXCR into one record per CDR3 protein. In the table there are almost 450,000 distinct CDR3 sequences, approximately 89% of which are singletons. The germline CDR1 and CDR2 sequences are MNHEY and SMNVEV (reference sequence). The V gene lost 2 bases and the J gene lost 7 bases, with 15 bases spanning the gap. This CDR3 spans 15 amino acids. Comments on this clonotype: Antigen: not known.

The study sequenced TCR beta in blood CD8+ and CD4+ T cells. This receptor was identified in a human donor with multiple sclerosis. Sequencing was done on a sample of CD8+ T cells from PBMCs. This chain joins TRBV27 and TRBJ1-5, with D possibly matching TRBD1 (5 bases). In DNA form, the CDR3 reads TGTGCCAGCAGTTTAAACCTCGGGGGGGGGCAGCCCCAGCATTTT. Amino acids: CASSLNLGGGQPQHF.